Included here is one T cell receptor (beta chain) sequence, with context. This entry is derived from a study of T cell changes during pregnancy in multiple sclerosis. The V gene end was trimmed by 8 bases and the J gene end by 4 bases; junction bases not matched to a gene: 5. Germline V lookup: CDR1 MNHEY, CDR2 SVGAGI. This CDR3 spans 13 amino acids. Sequencing was performed with immunoSEQ multiplex PCR; in TCRdb, only in-frame clones are kept and a portion is missing. The sample yields about 100,000 clones, approximately 93% seen once. The chain has TRBV6-5 and TRBJ2-7, with 10 bases identical to TRBD2. Here the sequenced sample was peripheral blood, taken after pregnancy. The origin of this receptor is a female donor with multiple sclerosis, enrolled in a pregnancy study. The CDR3, as DNA: TGTGCCAGCCGCGCTAGCGGGGGATACGAGCAGTACTTC. This encodes CASRASGGYEQYF.